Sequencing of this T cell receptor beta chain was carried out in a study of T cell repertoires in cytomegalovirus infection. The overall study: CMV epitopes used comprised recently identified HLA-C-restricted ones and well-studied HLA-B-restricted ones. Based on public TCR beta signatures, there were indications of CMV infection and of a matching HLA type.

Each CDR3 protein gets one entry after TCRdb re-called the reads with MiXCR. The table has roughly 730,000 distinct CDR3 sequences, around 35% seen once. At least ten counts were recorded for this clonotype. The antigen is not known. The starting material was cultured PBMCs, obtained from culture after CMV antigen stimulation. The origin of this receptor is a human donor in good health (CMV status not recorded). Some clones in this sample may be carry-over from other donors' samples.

CDR3: CASSLVPSGDSSYEQYF. In DNA form, the CDR3 reads TGTGCCAGCAGCTTAGTTCCTAGCGGGGATAGCTCCTACGAGCAGTACTTC. The genes are TRBV7-6 and TRBJ2-7, with 9 bases matching TRBD2. Trimming removed 1 base from V and 0 bases from J; junction bases left unmatched: 7. Germline loops: CDR1 SGHVS, CDR2 FNYEAQ. This CDR3 has 17 amino acids.